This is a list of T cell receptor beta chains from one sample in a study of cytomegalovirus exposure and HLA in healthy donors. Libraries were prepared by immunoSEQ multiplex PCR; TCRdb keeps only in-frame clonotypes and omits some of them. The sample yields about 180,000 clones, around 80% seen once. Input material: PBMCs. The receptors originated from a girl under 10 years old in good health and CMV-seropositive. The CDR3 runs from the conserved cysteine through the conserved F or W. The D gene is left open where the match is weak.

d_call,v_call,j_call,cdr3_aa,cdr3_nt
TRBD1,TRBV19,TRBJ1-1,CASRQGQSNTEAFF,TGTGCCAGTAGACAGGGACAGTCGAACACTGAAGCTTTCTTT
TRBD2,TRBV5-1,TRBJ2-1,CASTRGTSGGLDHNEQFF,TGCGCCAGTACCCGAGGGACTAGCGGGGGCCTCGATCACAATGAGCAGTTCTTC
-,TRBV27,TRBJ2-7,CATQPSRAPYEQYF,TGTGCCACACAACCTTCCCGAGCGCCCTACGAGCAGTACTTC
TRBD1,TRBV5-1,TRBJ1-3,CASSPRQGVYGNTIYF,TGCGCCAGCAGCCCCCGACAGGGGGTTTATGGAAACACCATATATTTT
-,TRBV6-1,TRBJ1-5,CASSLAYRDAQPQHF,TGTGCCAGCAGCCTGGCCTACAGGGATGCTCAGCCCCAGCATTTT
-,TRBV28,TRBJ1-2,CASSHDRSYGYTF,TGTGCCAGCAGTCACGACAGGAGCTATGGCTACACCTTC
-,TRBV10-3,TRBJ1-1,CAIQGSLNTEAFF,TGTGCCATCCAGGGCAGCCTGAACACTGAAGCTTTCTTT
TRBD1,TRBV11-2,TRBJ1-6,CASKRETGANSPLHF,TGTGCCAGCAAACGGGAGACAGGGGCTAATTCACCCCTCCACTTT
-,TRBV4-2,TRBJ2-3,CASSQGSSGGTDTQYF,TGTGCCAGCAGCCAAGGTAGTAGCGGCGGCACAGATACGCAGTATTTT
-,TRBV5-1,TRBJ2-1,CASSLYLAEYNEQFF,TGCGCCAGCAGCTTGTATTTAGCGGAATACAATGAGCAGTTCTTC